These 21 T cell receptor beta chains originate from one sample sequenced in a study of blood T cell repertoires in COVID-19. The repertoire was sequenced with immunoSEQ multiplex PCR; TCRdb's copy has only in-frame clones and lacks some. The table has about 150,000 clones, around 83% seen once; the top ten hold 9.2%. Sequenced material: PBMCs or T cells enriched from blood (not recorded which). The receptors originated from a man over 45 who had recovered from COVID-19.

This clone was counted at least ten times. The chain joins TRBV4-1 to TRBJ1-1, with a possible D match to TRBD1 (6 bases). The CDR3 contains 15 residues. Germline V gene sequence: CDR1 MGHRA, CDR2 YSYEKL. V was pared by 2 bases and J by 0 bases, with 10 bases between. This CDR3 is CASSQRQAVNTEAFF. The CDR3 DNA is TGCGCCAGCAGCCAACGACAGGCGGTGAACACTGAAGCTTTCTTT.

The chain has TRBV24-1 and TRBJ1-2; possibly TRBD1 for D (5 bases). The CDR3 loop spans 14 amino acids. Deletions cut 4 bases from V and 4 bases from J, with 12 bases between. Germline lookup yields CDR1 KGHDR and CDR2 SFDVKD. CDR3 bases: TGTGCCACCAGTGAGGAGGGGCTGGTCTATGGCTACACCTTC. Protein sequence: CATSEEGLVYGYTF.

The genes are TRBV4-3 and TRBJ1-1, with 7 bases lining up with TRBD1. From germline, CDR1 is LGHNA and CDR2 YSLEER. The length of the CDR3 is 13 residues. The ends lost 4 bases at V and 6 bases at J; junction bases unmatched: 5. The CDR3 sequence is CASSRRQGAEAFF. CDR3 nucleotides: TGCGCCAGCAGCCGGAGACAGGGCGCTGAAGCTTTCTTT.

The V call is TRBV6-2 or TRBV6-3, the J call TRBJ1-3; perhaps TRBD1 as D (6 bases). Looked up from germline, CDR1 is MNHEY and CDR2 is SVGEGT. The CDR3 covers 16 residues. Deletions cut 5 bases from V and 0 bases from J, with 14 bases between. The CDR3 DNA follows: TGTGCCAGCAGTCGACAGGCCCTTTCCTCTGGAAACACCATATATTTT. Its translation: CASSRQALSSGNTIYF.

The genes are TRBV5-8 and TRBJ2-1; 12 bases align to TRBD2. V shed 0 bases and J 0 bases; nucleotides not matched to a gene: 4. Germline V CDR1 and CDR2: SGHTS, YDEGEE. This CDR3 is built from 18 residues. As DNA, the CDR3 is TGTGCCAGCAGCTTGGCTGGACTAGCGGGACCCTCCTACAATGAGCAGTTCTTC. It encodes CASSLAGLAGPSYNEQFF.

The chain links TRBV27 to TRBJ2-7; 9 bases line up with TRBD2. Trimming cost V 3 bases and J 2 bases; bases outside gene matches: 5. Germline lookup yields CDR1 MNHEY and CDR2 SMNVEV (reference sequence). CDR3 length: 15 residues. CDR3 bases: TGTGCCAGCAGTTTTGCGGGGGGGCCAACCTACGAGCAGTACTTC. Amino acid sequence: CASSFAGGPTYEQYF.

DNA for the CDR3: TGTGCCAGCAGTTCCTACCTTAATACAGGGGGCAAGGCTGAAGCTTTCTTT. Its translation is CASSSYLNTGGKAEAFF. V and J are TRBV27 and TRBJ1-1; 9 bases line up with TRBD1. Trimming took 4 bases from V and 6 from J; bases not matched to a gene: 15. CDR3 size: 17 residues. CDR1 is MNHEY, CDR2 SMNVEV, per germline (reference sequence).

This chain joins TRBV21-1 and TRBJ2-5; the D call TRBD1 from the table was never checked on the DNA. TRBV21-1 is deemed a pseudogene. This CDR3 region has 15 residues. CDR3 loop: CASSKGKDTQETQYF. In DNA form, the CDR3 reads TGTGCCAGCAGCAAAGGGAAGGACACCCAAGAGACCCAGTACTTC.

The chain joins TRBV18 to TRBJ1-2, with 9 bases identical to TRBD1. V was pared by 2 bases and J by 4 bases, with 11 bases of the junction left unmatched. The CDR3 runs to 17 residues. Germline V gene lookup returns CDR1 KGHSH and CDR2 LQKENI. In DNA, the CDR3 is TGTGCCAGCTCACCAGGCGACAGGGGGGCCTTGGGCTATGGCTACACCTTC. Translating it yields CASSPGDRGALGYGYTF.

The chain links TRBV28 to TRBJ2-7, with D possibly being TRBD1 (6 bases). V lost 7 bases, J lost 9 bases, and 19 bases lay in between. The CDR3 sequence is 13 residues long. Germline V gives CDR1 MDHEN, CDR2 SYDVKM. CDR3: CASMIQGTRGQYF. CDR3 in DNA: TGTGCCAGCATGATTCAGGGGACCCGGGGGCAGTACTTC. Looking up the rest from reference TRBV28 and TRBJ2-7 gives the full variable domain: DVKVTQSSRYLVKRTGEKVFLECVQDMDHENMFWYRQDPGLGLRLIYFSYDVKMKEKGDIPEGYSVSREKKERFSLILESASTNQTSMYLCASMIQGTRGQYFGPGTRLTVT.

The gene calls are TRBV7-3 and TRBJ2-5; a possible D gene is TRBD2 (6 bases). The CDR3 length is 13 residues. Germline CDR1 SGHTA, CDR2 FQGTGA. Trimming stripped 3 bases from V and 5 bases from J, with 10 bases between. The CDR3 region has the DNA TGTGCCAGCAGCTTGACTAGTAAGGAGACCCAGTACTTC. Its translation is CASSLTSKETQYF. The entire variable domain, with the rest obtained from reference TRBV7-3 and TRBJ2-5, is as follows: GAGVSQTPSNKVTEKGKYVELRCDPISGHTALYWYRQSLGQGPEFLIYFQGTGAADDSGLPNDRFFAVRPEGSVSTLKIQRTERGDSAVYLCASSLTSKETQYFGPGTRLLVL.

The chain is built from TRBV5-1 and TRBJ2-7; D is undetermined. Trimming removed 0 bases from V and 3 bases from J, with 13 bases in between. Germline CDR1 and CDR2: SGHRS and YFSETQ. The CDR3 extends over 15 amino acids. This chain's CDR3 is CASSLASLPNYEQYF. Here the CDR3 DNA reads TGCGCCAGCAGCTTGGCCTCCCTACCAAACTACGAGCAGTACTTC.

The chain links TRBV7-2 to TRBJ2-7; TRBD2 might be the D (6 bases). This CDR3 spans 14 amino acids. Trimming shortened V by 2 bases and J by 6 bases, and 14 bases separated the two germline ends. The germline gives CDR1 SGHTA, CDR2 FQGNSA. The CDR3, as DNA: TGTGCCAGCAGCTTATTCCGCGGGGACGTCGAGCAGTACTTC. As protein: CASSLFRGDVEQYF.

The chain links TRBV12-3 or TRBV12-4 to TRBJ2-7; D not certain. The V gene lost 1 base and the J gene lost 3 bases, with 4 bases spanning the gap. The CDR3 is 12 residues long. The CDR3 bases are TGTGCCAGCAGTTTAGGCAGCTACGAGCAGTACTTC. Residues: CASSLGSYEQYF.

The chain uses TRBV12-3 or TRBV12-4 and TRBJ2-3, with a weak D call TRBD2 (6 bases). The CDR3 extends over 13 amino acids. Trimming removed 8 bases at V and 4 bases at J, with 13 bases between. The chain's CDR3 is CASGGLDSDTQYF. In DNA, the CDR3 is TGTGCCAGCGGGGGACTGGATTCAGATACGCAGTATTTT.

This clone was found once. CDR3 loop: CASSYLPFRGNTEAFF. DNA for the CDR3: TGTGCCAGCAGTTACCTTCCGTTCAGGGGGAACACTGAAGCTTTCTTT. The chain recombines TRBV6-2 or TRBV6-3 with TRBJ1-1, with a weak D call TRBD1 (6 bases). V shed 2 bases and J shed 1 base, with 14 bases lying between them. The CDR3 covers 16 residues. The germline V gene has CDR1 MNHEY and CDR2 SVGEGT.

The rearrangement links TRBV29-1 to TRBJ1-2; D might be TRBD1 (5 bases). This CDR3 spans 11 amino acids. V gave up 7 bases and J gave up 1 base, with 7 bases separating them. The germline V gene has CDR1 SQVTM and CDR2 ANQGSEA. The CDR3: CSAQVNYGYTF. In nucleotides, the CDR3 is TGCAGCGCACAGGTTAACTATGGCTACACCTTC.

This sequence joins TRBV19 and TRBJ2-7, with 8 bases identical to TRBD1. This CDR3 spans 13 amino acids. The germline CDR1 and CDR2 sequences are LNHDA and SQIVND (reference sequence). J lost 4 bases, V lost 5 bases, and 4 bases had no gene match. CDR3 in amino acids: CASSQDRAYEQYF. CDR3 nucleotide sequence: TGTGCCAGTAGTCAGGACAGGGCGTACGAGCAGTACTTC.

The chain joins TRBV6-1 to TRBJ1-3; perhaps TRBD1 as D (6 bases). The V end lost 2 bases, the J end lost 4 bases, and 15 bases lay between the germline ends. The CDR3 extends over 16 amino acids. Germline CDR1 MNHNS, CDR2 SASEGT. The CDR3: CASSEIPATGGNTIYF. CDR3 in DNA: TGTGCCAGCAGTGAAATCCCGGCGACAGGCGGAAACACCATATATTTT.

This chain links TRBV6-5 with TRBJ2-7; D is possibly TRBD2 (9 bases). Germline V gives CDR1 MNHEY, CDR2 SVGAGI. The CDR3 spans 15 residues. Between the trimmed V and J ends, which lost 5 bases and 6 bases, there was a span of 20 bases. The CDR3 sequence is CASSPRTGRGGEQYF. The CDR3 DNA is TGTGCCAGCAGTCCCAGGACAGGGCGGGGGGGCGAGCAGTACTTC.

The V gene is TRBV25-1, the J gene TRBJ2-3; 10 bases line up with TRBD2. This CDR3 region has 15 residues. V trimming: 5 bases; J trimming: 1 base; junction bases outside the gene matches: 3. CDR1 is MGHDK and CDR2 is SYGVNS in the germline V gene. This CDR3 is CASSFSGGRTDTQYF. The CDR3 DNA reads TGTGCCAGCAGTTTTAGCGGGGGGCGCACAGATACGCAGTATTTT.